These 32 T cell receptor beta chains came from one sample sequenced in a study of blood T cell repertoires in COVID-19. TCRdb keeps only in-frame clones here, not all; method: immunoSEQ multiplex PCR. Here the sample spans about 250,000 clones, roughly 91% being singletons. Material: peripheral blood. These receptors all come from a man between 25 and 39 years old with COVID-19, enrolled during active disease.

The rearrangement joins TRBV5-1 to TRBJ2-3; 9 nucleotides align to TRBD2. CDR1 and CDR2 (germline): SGHRS, YFSETQ. The CDR3 runs to 16 residues. Losses at the gene ends were 5 bases for V and 6 bases for J; bases not matched to a gene: 13. The DNA of the CDR3 is TGCGCCAGCAGTCAAGGGGCGCGGGGGGGCCGGGATACGCAGTATTTT. Protein: CASSQGARGGRDTQYF.

The genes are TRBV7-9 and TRBJ2-3; the D is unclear. The CDR3 has 12 residues. Germline lookup yields CDR1 SEHNR and CDR2 FQNEAQ (reference sequence). V was shortened by 5 bases and J by 4 bases, with 7 bases between the two germline ends. The CDR3 spells CASSPDSDTQYF. Written as DNA, the CDR3 is TGTGCCAGCAGCCCCGACTCAGATACGCAGTATTTT.

The rearrangement joins TRBV2 to TRBJ1-2; no clear D. Germline V gene sequence: CDR1 SNHLY, CDR2 FYNNEI. The CDR3 covers 13 residues. Trimming stripped 5 bases from V and 2 bases from J, with 9 bases between. The CDR3 DNA reads as TGTGCCAGCAGTTTTGGCGGGAACTATGGCTACACCTTC. It codes for CASSFGGNYGYTF. Drawing the rest from reference TRBV2 and TRBJ1-2, the complete variable domain is EPEVTQTPSHQVTQMGQEVILRCVPISNHLYFYWYRQILGQKVEFLVSFYNNEISEKSEIFDDQFSVERPDGSNFTLKIRSTKLEDSAMYFCASSFGGNYGYTFGSGTRLTVV.

The chain links TRBV5-4 to TRBJ1-2; 7 bases map to TRBD1. Germline trimming cut 1 base from V and 4 bases from J; bases unmatched to any gene: 4. The CDR3 covers 14 residues. CDR1 is SGHNT, CDR2 YYREEE, per germline (reference sequence). The chain's CDR3 is CASSLPGTAYGYTF. For the CDR3, the DNA is TGTGCCAGCAGCTTGCCCGGGACAGCCTATGGCTACACCTTC.

The chain joins TRBV19 to TRBJ2-3, with 7 positions matching TRBD1. The CDR3 consists of 14 residues. Per germline, CDR1 LNHDA and CDR2 SQIVND (reference sequence). The V segment lost 5 bases and the J segment 1 base; nucleotides outside the gene matches: 3. The CDR3 loop reads CASSLGQGTDTQYF. In DNA, the CDR3 is TGTGCCAGTAGTCTCGGACAGGGCACAGATACGCAGTATTTT. Together with reference TRBV19 and TRBJ2-3, the CDR3 gives the full variable domain: DGGITQSPKYLFRKEGQNVTLSCEQNLNHDAMYWYRQDPGQGLRLIYYSQIVNDFQKGDIAEGYSVSREKKESFPLTVTSAQKNPTAFYLCASSLGQGTDTQYFGPGTRLTVL.

CDR3 coding DNA: TGCGCCAGCAGCCAATTAGGACTTGCTGGTGGCTACACCTTC. Its translation: CASSQLGLAGGYTF. The rearrangement links TRBV4-1 to TRBJ1-2; D gene uncertain. Per germline, CDR1 MGHRA and CDR2 YSYEKL. V was cut by 2 bases and J by 7 bases, with 14 bases left in between. CDR3 length: 14 residues.

The chain uses TRBV7-6 and TRBJ1-6; TRBD1 is a possible D gene (5 bases). With 5 bases removed from V and 8 bases from J, the gap between germline ends came to 16 bases. CDR3 size: 15 residues. CDR1 is SGHVS, CDR2 FNYEAQ, per germline. The CDR3 region is CASSGQGNTDSPLHF. The CDR3 DNA reads TGTGCCAGCAGCGGCCAGGGAAATACTGATTCACCCCTCCACTTT.

V and J are TRBV27 and TRBJ1-2, with 9 bases fitting TRBD1. Trimming at V came to 5 bases and at J to 8 bases, leaving 6 bases not matched to a gene. The CDR3 contains 13 residues. Germline CDR1 and CDR2: MNHEY and SMNVEV (reference sequence). The CDR3 DNA follows: TGTGCCAGCAGTGGGACAGGGACTTCCGGCTACACCTTC. This gives the protein CASSGTGTSGYTF.

The V call is TRBV27, the J call TRBJ1-5; D is possibly TRBD1 (5 bases). Germline assignment: CDR1 MNHEY and CDR2 SMNVEV (reference sequence). The CDR3 consists of 15 residues. Trimming removed 3 bases at V and 3 bases at J, with 12 bases between. CDR3 amino acids: CASSFSREVNQPQHF. The CDR3 nucleotides are TGTGCCAGCAGTTTTTCCAGGGAAGTCAATCAGCCCCAGCATTTT.

The chain uses TRBV7-9 and TRBJ1-5; TRBD1 matches at 7 bases. CDR3 length equals 17 residues. Germline trimming cut 1 base from V and 2 bases from J; bases unmatched to any gene: 8. CDR1 and CDR2 (germline): SEHNR, FQNEAQ (reference sequence). The CDR3 region has the DNA TGTGCCAGCAGCTTAGGGGACAGCACAGGGCGCAATCAGCCCCAGCATTTT. Protein sequence: CASSLGDSTGRNQPQHF.

This rearrangement joins TRBV27 to TRBJ1-2; tentatively, D is TRBD1 (5 bases). Germline V gene data show CDR1 as MNHEY and CDR2 as SMNVEV (reference sequence). With 6 bases removed from V and 4 bases from J, the gap between germline ends came to 15 bases. CDR3 size: 14 residues. The DNA of the CDR3 is TGTGCCAGCAGATTGGCCGGGACTGTCTATGGCTACACCTTC. Residues: CASRLAGTVYGYTF.

The chain uses TRBV10-3 and TRBJ1-1; the D gene is possibly TRBD1 (5 bases). Germline assignment: CDR1 ENHRY and CDR2 SYGVKD. CDR3 size: 13 residues. The V and J ends lost 10 bases and 0 bases respectively, with 12 bases between them. CDR3: CATQTDMNTEAFF. In nucleotides, the CDR3 is TGTGCCACACAGACAGACATGAACACTGAAGCTTTCTTT.

The chain is built from TRBV9 and TRBJ1-1, with 8 bases identical to TRBD1. Germline V gene sequence: CDR1 SGDLS, CDR2 YYNGEE. V gave up 4 bases and J gave up 11 bases; unmatched junction bases: 16. This CDR3 comprises 15 residues. The DNA of the CDR3 is TGTGCCAGCAGCCCCGAGGTAGGGACAGGCGGTCGGGCTTTCTTT. This translates into CASSPEVGTGGRAFF.

This rearrangement joins TRBV13 to TRBJ2-3; 10 bases are shared with TRBD2. The germline CDR1 and CDR2 sequences are PRHDT and FYEKMQ (reference sequence). Trimming removed 2 bases from V and 5 bases from J; junction bases left unmatched: 4. This CDR3 contains 15 residues. The CDR3 reads CASSLSGGAGDTQYF. For the CDR3, the DNA is TGTGCCAGCAGCTTAAGCGGGGGGGCTGGAGATACGCAGTATTTT.

The chain has TRBV4-1 and TRBJ2-3; 15 bases are a match to TRBD2. The CDR3 totals 16 residues. Germline CDR1 MGHRA, CDR2 YSYEKL. J was trimmed by 6 bases and V by 4 bases; bases with no gene match: 5. In DNA form, the CDR3 reads TGCGCCAGCAGCCCCGGGACTAGCGGGGGGCGGGATACGCAGTATTTT. Translating it yields CASSPGTSGGRDTQYF.

The CDR3 spells CASSSTRGGAFGELFF. The CDR3 DNA reads TGCGCCAGCAGCAGTACTCGCGGGGGGGCCTTCGGGGAGCTGTTTTTT. The chain links TRBV5-1 to TRBJ2-2, with 9 bases fitting TRBD2. V was pared by 4 bases and J by 7 bases, with 11 bases of the junction left unmatched. The CDR3 has 16 residues. Germline CDR1 is SGHRS and CDR2 is YFSETQ. Combining the CDR3 with reference TRBV5-1 and TRBJ2-2 gives the whole variable domain KAGVTQTPRYLIKTRGQQVTLSCSPISGHRSVSWYQQTPGQGLQFLFEYFSETQRNKGNFPGRFSGRQFSNSRSEMNVSTLELGDSALYLCASSSTRGGAFGELFFGEGSRLTVL.

The chain joins TRBV25-1 to TRBJ1-1; D might be TRBD1 (5 bases). CDR3 size: 16 residues. The V and J ends lost 1 base and 0 bases respectively, with 12 bases between them. Germline CDR1 is MGHDK and CDR2 is SYGVNS. The CDR3 sequence: CASSESGTGVNTEAFF. The DNA for the CDR3 is TGTGCCAGCAGTGAATCGGGTACGGGGGTGAACACTGAAGCTTTCTTT.

This chain connects TRBV5-1 to TRBJ2-3, with 12 bases identical to TRBD1. Germline V gives CDR1 SGHRS, CDR2 YFSETQ. Losses at the gene ends were 0 bases for V and 0 bases for J; bases not matched to a gene: 11. CDR3 length: 20 amino acids. The CDR3 here is CASSLAGTGGGNPSTDTQYF. Here the CDR3 DNA reads TGCGCCAGCAGCTTGGCCGGGACAGGGGGCGGCAATCCTAGCACAGATACGCAGTATTTT.

This clone has just a few counts. Within the sample, other DNA sequences also encode this same CDR3. V is TRBV10-1 and J is TRBJ1-1, with D unclear. The CDR3 loop spans 13 amino acids. The V end was cut by 4 bases, the J end by 4 bases, with 10 bases between. Germline V gene lookup returns CDR1 WNHNN and CDR2 SYGVQD (reference sequence). The CDR3 is CASSGDPGTEAFF. CDR3 nucleotide sequence: TGCGCCAGCAGTGGTGACCCGGGCACTGAAGCTTTCTTT.

This clone showed up many times. V and J are TRBV30 and TRBJ1-6, with D unresolved. Germline CDR1 is GTSNPN and CDR2 is SVGIG (reference sequence). The V end lost 2 bases, the J end lost 7 bases, and 9 bases lay between the germline ends. There are 13 residues in the CDR3. This chain's CDR3 is CAWSKTPNSPLHF. The DNA of the CDR3 is TGTGCCTGGAGTAAGACTCCAAATTCACCCCTCCACTTT.

V and J are TRBV7-9 and TRBJ1-6; TRBD1 might be the D (5 bases). V was trimmed by 5 bases and J by 1 base, leaving 12 bases between them. The CDR3 has 16 residues. Germline assignment: CDR1 SEHNR and CDR2 FQNEAQ (reference sequence). CDR3 nucleotide sequence: TGTGCCAGCAGCCGGAAGCAGGGATCCTATAATTCACCCCTCCACTTT. Translated, it gives CASSRKQGSYNSPLHF.

The sample holds one count of this clone. The chain employs TRBV6-5 and TRBJ1-5; D possibly corresponds to TRBD1 (5 bases). Germline loops: CDR1 MNHEY, CDR2 SVGAGI. V was clipped by 11 bases and J by 6 bases, with 17 bases between them. The CDR3 is 13 residues long. The DNA of the CDR3 is TGTGCCGGCGGGACTCTCGTGTTTCAGCCCCAGCATTTT. It encodes CAGGTLVFQPQHF.

This clone was counted a single time. The V gene is TRBV10-2, the J gene TRBJ1-1; a weak D match, TRBD1 (6 bases). V shed 0 bases and J shed 0 bases, with 17 bases lying between them. Germline lookup yields CDR1 WSHSY and CDR2 SAAADI. The CDR3 spans 18 residues. The CDR3 region is CASSESILQGRMNTEAFF. DNA for the CDR3: TGCGCCAGCAGTGAGTCGATATTGCAGGGGAGAATGAACACTGAAGCTTTCTTT.

V gene TRBV7-2 combines with J gene TRBJ2-5; 8 positions agree with TRBD1. Germline trimming cut 5 bases from V and 5 bases from J; bases unmatched to any gene: 13. The V gene's germline CDR1 is SGHTA and CDR2 FQGNSA. This CDR3 comprises 16 residues. CDR3 loop: CASSALTQGALETQYF. As DNA, the CDR3 is TGTGCCAGCAGCGCCCTGACCCAGGGGGCTTTGGAGACCCAGTACTTC.

The rearrangement links TRBV2 to TRBJ1-1; D perhaps matches TRBD1 (5 bases). This CDR3 comprises 17 residues. The germline CDR1 and CDR2 sequences are SNHLY and FYNNEI. Deletions cut 10 bases from V and 1 base from J, with 25 bases between. CDR3 region: CATRRAGRMTRNTEAFF. The CDR3 DNA reads as TGTGCCACCAGAAGAGCGGGACGGATGACTAGGAACACTGAAGCTTTCTTT. Combining the CDR3 with reference TRBV2 and TRBJ1-1 gives the whole variable domain EPEVTQTPSHQVTQMGQEVILRCVPISNHLYFYWYRQILGQKVEFLVSFYNNEISEKSEIFDDQFSVERPDGSNFTLKIRSTKLEDSAMYFCATRRAGRMTRNTEAFFGQGTRLTVV.

This sequence joins TRBV27 and TRBJ2-7; the match to TRBD2 covers 8 bases. V gave up 6 bases and J gave up 7 bases; unmatched junction bases: 11. The length of the CDR3 is 14 residues. Germline values: CDR1 MNHEY, CDR2 SMNVEV (reference sequence). The CDR3 loop is CASRSSAGVLEQYF. The CDR3 DNA follows: TGTGCCAGCAGGTCCTCAGCGGGGGTACTTGAGCAGTACTTC.

This clone was found a few times. J is TRBJ2-7 and V is TRBV3-1 (or the pseudogene TRBV3-2); D remains ambiguous. Germline lookup yields CDR1 LGHDT and CDR2 YNNKEL (reference sequence). The CDR3 runs to 11 residues. Trimming shortened V by 4 bases and J by 4 bases, and 5 bases separated the two germline ends. CDR3 region: CASSRTYEQYF. The CDR3 nucleotides read TGTGCCAGCAGCCGAACATACGAGCAGTACTTC.

The gene calls are TRBV2 and TRBJ2-1, with D maybe TRBD1 (6 bases). The germline gives CDR1 SNHLY, CDR2 FYNNEI. The V gene lost 3 bases and the J gene lost 0 bases, with 9 bases spanning the gap. The CDR3 is 15 amino acids. The chain's CDR3 is CASSETGLSYNEQFF. CDR3 in DNA: TGTGCCAGCAGTGAGACAGGACTCTCCTACAATGAGCAGTTCTTC.

The chain has TRBV21-1 and TRBJ2-7; TRBD1 is the table's D call, not checked against the DNA. TRBV21-1 is a listed pseudogene. CDR3 length equals 11 residues. For the CDR3, the DNA is TGTGCCACTCAGGGGTACTACGAGCAGTACTTC. It is translated as CATQGYYEQYF.

The chain uses TRBV5-4 and TRBJ2-7; 8 positions match TRBD1. Germline CDR1 SGHNT, CDR2 YYREEE (reference sequence). Trimming at V came to 3 bases and at J to 3 bases, leaving 5 bases not matched to a gene. The CDR3 has 14 amino acids. The CDR3 DNA reads TGTGCCAGCAGCTCTCGACAGGGGATCTACGAGCAGTACTTC. It encodes CASSSRQGIYEQYF.

In DNA form, the CDR3 reads TGTGCCAGCAGTCCCCGGACAGGCTTCACCGGGGAGCTGTTTTTT. This translates into CASSPRTGFTGELFF. The V and J genes are TRBV2 and TRBJ2-2; TRBD1 aligns across 7 bases. Per the germline V gene, CDR1 is SNHLY and CDR2 is FYNNEI. CDR3 length: 15 amino acids. V was clipped by 5 bases and J by 4 bases; unmatched bases: 7.

CDR3 DNA: TGTGCCATAGGGACAGGGTCCGGGGAGCTGTTTTTT. Its protein product is CAIGTGSGELFF. The rearrangement joins TRBV7-9 to TRBJ2-2, with 9 nucleotides matching TRBD1. This CDR3 has 12 residues. Per germline, CDR1 SEHNR and CDR2 FQNEAQ (reference sequence). Trimming at V came to 10 bases and at J to 6 bases, leaving 3 bases not matched to a gene.